Following are 10 T cell receptor beta chains from one sample sequenced in a study of blood T cell repertoires in COVID-19 (dated by TCRdb to between 2020 and 2021). The library was prepared using the immunoSEQ multiplex PCR assay. TCRdb's version of the immuneACCESS table is confined to in-frame rearrangements and falls short of the full clone set. An unresolved V gene accounts for under half of the shortfall where checked; the remainder is of unknown origin. This sample is represented by 200,000 to 300,000 clones; approximately 91% of them were singletons. Roughly 0.8% of the sample is held by the ten biggest clonotypes. Sequenced material: peripheral blood. These receptors were collected from a man aged 30 to 45 with COVID-19, enrolled during active disease.

The chain carries TRBV27 and TRBJ1-5, with D perhaps matching TRBD1 (6 bases). V was trimmed by 6 bases and J by 4 bases, leaving 16 bases between them. CDR3 length: 15 amino acids. Germline values: CDR1 MNHEY, CDR2 SMNVEV (reference sequence). The CDR3 bases are TGTGCCAGCAGCCCCCGCGACAGGAATAATCAGCCCCAGCATTTT. Its translation: CASSPRDRNNQPQHF.

This sequence joins TRBV9 and TRBJ2-1; TRBD2 matches at 7 bases. Germline V gene sequence: CDR1 SGDLS, CDR2 YYNGEE. V gave up 3 bases and J gave up 2 bases; unmatched junction bases: 5. CDR3 length: 15 residues. CDR3 nucleotide sequence: TGTGCCAGCAGCGACCGGGACTATCCCTACAATGAGCAGTTCTTC. Translated, it gives CASSDRDYPYNEQFF.

The chain recombines TRBV2 with TRBJ1-6, with 7 bases lining up with TRBD1. Germline trimming cut 6 bases from V and 8 bases from J; bases unmatched to any gene: 7. The CDR3 extends over 14 amino acids. Per germline, CDR1 SNHLY and CDR2 FYNNEI. Here the CDR3 DNA reads TGTGCCAGCAGAGAGACAGGGTGGGATTCACCCCTCCACTTT. It translates to CASRETGWDSPLHF. Full variable domain (outside the CDR3, taken from reference TRBV2 and TRBJ1-6): EPEVTQTPSHQVTQMGQEVILRCVPISNHLYFYWYRQILGQKVEFLVSFYNNEISEKSEIFDDQFSVERPDGSNFTLKIRSTKLEDSAMYFCASRETGWDSPLHFGNGTRLTVT.

The CDR3 region has the DNA TGTGCCAGCAGCCATCTAAGCTCCTATAATTCACCCCTCCACTTT. It codes for CASSHLSSYNSPLHF. V gene TRBV3-1 (or the pseudogene TRBV3-2) combines with J gene TRBJ1-6; no definite D call. Germline values: CDR1 LGHDT, CDR2 YNNKEL (reference sequence). The CDR3 totals 15 residues. V was shortened by 3 bases and J by 0 bases, with 6 bases between the two germline ends.

The rearrangement joins TRBV27 to TRBJ1-2; the match to TRBD1 covers 9 bases. This CDR3 region has 20 residues. Germline lookup yields CDR1 MNHEY and CDR2 SMNVEV (reference sequence). The V gene end was trimmed by 6 bases and the J gene end by 10 bases; junction bases not matched to a gene: 30. Here the CDR3 reads CASSRGALMENRGRLPAYTF. The CDR3 DNA sequence: TGTGCCAGCAGCCGAGGGGCGTTGATGGAGAACAGGGGGCGACTACCGGCCTACACCTTC.

The chain carries TRBV5-4 and TRBJ2-2; D remains ambiguous. Germline CDR1 is SGHNT and CDR2 is YYREEE (reference sequence). The CDR3 loop spans 13 amino acids. V shed 0 bases and J shed 5 bases, with 5 bases lying between them. CDR3 residues: CASSLAQTGELFF. The CDR3 DNA is TGTGCCAGCAGCTTGGCACAGACCGGGGAGCTGTTTTTT. Variable domain in full (rest from reference TRBV5-4 and TRBJ2-2): ETGVTQSPTHLIKTRGQQVTLRCSSQSGHNTVSWYQQALGQGPQFIFQYYREEENGRGNFPPRFSGLQFPNYSSELNVNALELDDSALYLCASSLAQTGELFFGEGSRLTVL.

V is TRBV18 and J is TRBJ2-7; TRBD1 aligns across 8 bases. Germline CDR1 is KGHSH and CDR2 is LQKENI. The CDR3 extends over 14 amino acids. The V and J ends lost 3 bases and 5 bases, in that order; junction bases with no gene match: 6. In nucleotides, the CDR3 is TGTGCCAGCTCACCGAAGACAGGGGCCGACGAGCAGTACTTC. Translating gives CASSPKTGADEQYF.

J is TRBJ2-3 and V is TRBV6-5, with 11 positions matching TRBD2. Per the germline V gene, CDR1 is MNHEY and CDR2 is SVGAGI. The CDR3 is 16 residues long. Losses at the gene ends were 2 bases for V and 6 bases for J; bases not matched to a gene: 7. CDR3 sequence (DNA): TGTGCCAGCAGTTACCGACTAGCGGGGTGGGCTGATACGCAGTATTTT. Protein sequence: CASSYRLAGWADTQYF.

V is TRBV4-1 and J is TRBJ1-5; D gene ambiguous. The CDR3 length is 14 residues. Per germline, CDR1 MGHRA and CDR2 YSYEKL. V dropped 2 bases and J dropped 8 bases, with 13 bases sitting between them. The CDR3 spells CASSQIPGAKPQHF. As DNA, the CDR3 is TGCGCCAGCAGCCAAATTCCGGGTGCTAAGCCCCAGCATTTT.

J is TRBJ1-6 and V is TRBV27; D possibly corresponds to TRBD1 (5 bases). This CDR3 is 15 amino acids long. The germline V gene has CDR1 MNHEY and CDR2 SMNVEV (reference sequence). Between the trimmed V and J ends, which lost 5 bases and 9 bases, there was a span of 17 bases. The CDR3, as DNA: TGTGCCAGCAGTCTGAATTGGGGGGTAGGTTCACCCCTCCACTTT. Translating it yields CASSLNWGVGSPLHF.